Sequencing of this T cell receptor (beta chain) was carried out in a study of T cell responses to AZD1222 COVID-19 vaccine. Repertoires were generated with immunoSEQ multiplex PCR, while TCRdb's copy carries only in-frame clones and drops some. Among some 150,000 clones listed, 92% were seen once. This CDR3 region has 12 residues. The V end lost 0 bases, the J end lost 6 bases, and 3 bases lay between the germline ends. Germline V gene lookup returns CDR1 MNHNS and CDR2 SASEGT. In regard to this clone: The target antigen is unknown.

Overall study results and limits: Of spike-specific TCRs, nearly half reportedly target regions left unmutated in variants. Repertoires were obtained solely post-peak T cell response. There were vaccine-associated CD4 TCRs across spike, dominant at 160-218 and 743-854.

The V call is TRBV6-1, the J call TRBJ1-5; D uncertain. This receptor was identified in an adult who received the AZD1222 COVID-19 vaccine. Sequencing was performed on peripheral blood, taken 28 days after the second AZD1222 dose. CDR3: CASSEASQPQHF. CDR3 nucleotides: TGTGCCAGCAGTGAAGCCAGTCAGCCCCAGCATTTT.